This TCR beta chain was profiled in a study of T cells in Graves' hyperthyroidism and ophthalmopathy. Study-level points and caveats: Through a model of 13 V-J features, ophthalmopathy was separated from stable hyperthyroidism.

Uncontrolled infection, other autoimmune disease, pregnancy or lactation excluded patients. Clinical symptoms, serum thyroxine and TRAb, thyroid ultrasound and orbital computed tomography were used for the diagnoses. It was around 10 ml of fresh peripheral blood that supplied the PBMCs. Using RNA transcripts as the source, TCR beta CDR3 regions were amplified. An initial round of RT-PCR targeting the TCR CDR3 relied on the HTBI primer set. TCRdb independently ran MiXCR on the multiplex PCR reads; one entry per CDR3 protein. The sample lists nearly 110,000 distinct CDR3 sequences; 16% were seen once. Worth noting for this clonotype: Its antigen is unidentified.

Sequencing input: blood. The sequence was obtained from a woman between 50 and 59 years old with Graves' hyperthyroidism.

The CDR3 is CASSLDGTGRDKLFF. CDR3 coding DNA: TGCGCCAGCAGCTTGGATGGGACTGGCAGGGACAAGCTGTTCTTC. The chain uses TRBV5-1 and TRBJ2-1; possibly TRBD1 or TRBD2 for D (6 bases each). V was cut by 0 bases and J by 15 bases, with 22 bases left in between. Germline V gene lookup returns CDR1 SGHRS and CDR2 YFSETQ. The CDR3 extends over 15 amino acids.